This is a list of T cell receptor beta chains from one sample in a study of blood T cell repertoires in COVID-19. Clones were sequenced by immunoSEQ multiplex PCR, and TCRdb holds only the in-frame ones, with some missing. The sample records under 250,000 clones, around 78% being singletons. Source material: peripheral blood. These receptors were collected from a woman in her 70s with active or convalescent COVID-19. Both conserved end residues are part of each CDR3. The D gene is left open where the match is weak. Not all rows give a size; the values are once, few, many and, for expanded clones, a class.

DNA	CDR3	D	V	J	size
TGCGCCAGCAGCCCGATTCCCGGGACAGGGGGCAACTCTGGAAACACCATATATTTT	CASSPIPGTGGNSGNTIYF	TRBD1	TRBV5-1	TRBJ1-3	few
TGCGCCAGCAGCCGAGGTCCAACTTCTAATCAGCCCCAGCATTTT	CASSRGPTSNQPQHF	NA	TRBV4-1	TRBJ1-5	NA
TGTGCCTGGAGCAGGGGGGAAGTGGCTTTCTTT	CAWSRGEVAFF	TRBD1	TRBV30	TRBJ1-1	NA
TGTGCCAGCAGTCCATGGACAGGGGGAACTAACTATGGCTACACCTTC	CASSPWTGGTNYGYTF	TRBD1	TRBV28	TRBJ1-2	NA
TGTGCCCGTGGGGAGGCCTACGAGCAGTACTTC	CARGEAYEQYF	NA	TRBV6-5	TRBJ2-7	NA
TGTGCCAGCAGCTTAGCGAGGGACAGAGTCCAGCCCCAGCATTTT	CASSLARDRVQPQHF	TRBD1	TRBV7-2	TRBJ1-5	NA
TGTGCCACCAGCAGAGACAGGGGCCGAGAGACCCAGTACTTC	CATSRDRGRETQYF	NA	TRBV15	TRBJ2-5	NA
TGTGCCAGTAGCGATTTAGGGAGCAATTCACCCCTCCACTTT	CASSDLGSNSPLHF	NA	TRBV19	TRBJ1-6	many
TGTGCCAGCTCACCCTCCTCGGGGGACTATGGCTACACCTTC	CASSPSSGDYGYTF	NA	TRBV18	TRBJ1-2	once
TGTGCCAGTAGTACCCTGGGACAGCGCCTTCTGAACACCGGGGAGCTGTTTTTT	CASSTLGQRLLNTGELFF	TRBD1	TRBV19	TRBJ2-2	NA
TGTGCCAGCTCACCCAGCCTAGCGGAAACCGGGGAGCTGTTTTTT	CASSPSLAETGELFF	TRBD2	TRBV18	TRBJ2-2	NA
TGTGCCAGCAGCCAATCCCCCGGGTTATCTGGGGCCAACGTCCTGACTTTC	CASSQSPGLSGANVLTF	NA	TRBV16	TRBJ2-6	NA
TGTGCCAGCAGCGAAAACCCGCAGGGTTGGGCCTACGAGCAGTACTTC	CASSENPQGWAYEQYF	NA	TRBV25-1	TRBJ2-7	NA
TGCAGCTCGGACAGCGGGGGCGATGAGCAGTTCTTC	CSSDSGGDEQFF	TRBD2	TRBV29-1	TRBJ2-1	NA
TGTGCCATTAGCTCTGATCTAGCGGCCCAAGAGACCCAGTACTTC	CAISSDLAAQETQYF	TRBD2	TRBV10-3	TRBJ2-5	NA
TGTGCCAGCAGCGTTACCTTTTTCACAGGGGGCTATAACGAGCAGTACTTC	CASSVTFFTGGYNEQYF	TRBD1	TRBV11-2	TRBJ2-7	NA
TGTGCCAGCAGCCAGCGGGGGGCAAAAAACACCATATATTTT	CASSQRGAKNTIYF	NA	TRBV3-1/TRBV3-2	TRBJ1-3	once
TGTGCCAGCAGGTTGACAGGGTCGAGCACAGATACGCAGTATTTT	CASRLTGSSTDTQYF	TRBD1	TRBV6-5	TRBJ2-3	NA
TGTGCCAGCAGTTGGTTAGCCTACGAGCAGTACTTC	CASSWLAYEQYF	NA	TRBV6-2/TRBV6-3	TRBJ2-7	once
TGTGCCAGCACCCGGGACAGACGCACAGATACGCAGTATTTT	CASTRDRRTDTQYF	TRBD1	TRBV7-2	TRBJ2-3	NA
TGCGCCAGCAGCTTGAACGCAGGGGCGAACACTGAAGCTTTCTTT	CASSLNAGANTEAFF	NA	TRBV5-1	TRBJ1-1	NA
TGTGCCAGCAGCATAACAAGCGGGAGCGTTTGGGCAGATACGCAGTATTTT	CASSITSGSVWADTQYF	TRBD2	TRBV11-2	TRBJ2-3	NA
TGTGCCAGCAGCCCCAGCGGAGCCGCAGATACGCAGTATTTT	CASSPSGAADTQYF	NA	TRBV3-1/TRBV3-2	TRBJ2-3	NA
TGTGCCAGTAGTAGCCGGCGGGGGCGGGAGACCCAGTACTTC	CASSSRRGRETQYF	NA	TRBV19	TRBJ2-5	few
TGCGCCAGCAGCTTCCGGGACAGGGGGTCTGACCATTCACCCCTCCACTTT	CASSFRDRGSDHSPLHF	TRBD1	TRBV5-1	TRBJ1-6	many
TGTGCCAGCAGTTTATTTGGGCAGACTGAAGCTTTCTTT	CASSLFGQTEAFF	NA	TRBV28	TRBJ1-1	NA
TGTGCCAGTAGTATAGGGACAGTCCCGGCGGCTTTCTTT	CASSIGTVPAAFF	NA	TRBV19	TRBJ1-1	NA
TGTGCCAGCAGCTTGCGGGGTATCCAGCCCCAGCATTTT	CASSLRGIQPQHF	NA	TRBV5-6	TRBJ1-5	NA
TGTGCCATCTCCTCGGGCGTTAGCGGTCTTACCTACAATGAGCAGTTCTTC	CAISSGVSGLTYNEQFF	NA	TRBV10-3	TRBJ2-1	NA
TGCGCCAGCAGGCCGGACAGTGAAAAACTGTTTTTT	CASRPDSEKLFF	NA	TRBV5-1	TRBJ1-4	NA
TGTGCCTGGAGTACTACCCGATCGGTGGCTTTCTTT	CAWSTTRSVAFF	NA	TRBV30	TRBJ1-1	NA
TGTGCCAGCAGCTTAGCCCCACTAGCGGGAGTTAATGAGCAGTTCTTC	CASSLAPLAGVNEQFF	TRBD2	TRBV11-2	TRBJ2-1	NA
TGTGCCAGTAGTGTAACAGGGGGCCATCAGCCCCAGCATTTT	CASSVTGGHQPQHF	TRBD1	TRBV19	TRBJ1-5	NA
TGTGCCAGCAGCACCCGACTCCCCGGCGAAGCTTTCTTT	CASSTRLPGEAFF	NA	TRBV13	TRBJ1-1	NA
TGTGCCAGCAGTGAACCCGCAGGGAAGCCCGGGGAGCTGTTTTTT	CASSEPAGKPGELFF	NA	TRBV6-1	TRBJ2-2	NA
TGTGCCAGTACTCCGACTAGCGGGAGTAGAGATACGCAGTATTTT	CASTPTSGSRDTQYF	TRBD2	TRBV19	TRBJ2-3	NA
TGTGCCAGTAGTCTTAAAGCCACAGGGGGCTACACCTTC	CASSLKATGGYTF	NA	TRBV19	TRBJ1-2	NA
TGTGCCAGTAGTACAAGCGGAGCGGGACCTCAAATATACGAGCAGTACTTC	CASSTSGAGPQIYEQYF	TRBD2	TRBV19	TRBJ2-7	few
TGTGCCTCCGGACAGTTTAACTCTGGGGCCAACGTCCTGACTTTC	CASGQFNSGANVLTF	NA	TRBV7-2	TRBJ2-6	few
TGTGCCAGCAGCCCCCGGGACAGGGATGAAGCTTTCTTT	CASSPRDRDEAFF	TRBD1	TRBV5-8	TRBJ1-1	NA
TGCGCCAGCAGCTTATACAACGAGCAGTACTTC	CASSLYNEQYF	NA	TRBV5-1	TRBJ2-7	NA
TGTGCCAGCAGCTTATACCAGTACGAGCAGTACTTC	CASSLYQYEQYF	NA	TRBV11-1	TRBJ2-7	NA
TGCAGCGTTGCGACAGGGCCAGATACGCAGTATTTT	CSVATGPDTQYF	TRBD1	TRBV29-1	TRBJ2-3	NA
TGTGCCAGCAGCAGGACTAGCGGGAGGAACTACAATGAGCAGTTCTTC	CASSRTSGRNYNEQFF	TRBD2	TRBV5-4	TRBJ2-1	NA
TGTGCCAGCAGTTACCATGGGACTGAAGAGACCCAGTACTTC	CASSYHGTEETQYF	NA	TRBV6-2/TRBV6-3	TRBJ2-5	NA
TGTGCCAGCAGCTTTAGACAGGTCCCACTCTATGGCTACACCTTC	CASSFRQVPLYGYTF	NA	TRBV7-2	TRBJ1-2	NA
TGTGCCAGCAGTGAAGTATCGGGCGGGTATCAGCCCCAGCATTTT	CASSEVSGGYQPQHF	NA	TRBV6-1	TRBJ1-5	NA
TGTGCCAGCAGCCAAGAAGGGACAGAGCTGTTTTTT	CASSQEGTELFF	TRBD1	TRBV3-1/TRBV3-2	TRBJ1-4	NA
TGTGCCACCCGGGGGTCCCGTGCAACTAATGAAAAACTGTTTTTT	CATRGSRATNEKLFF	NA	TRBV6-5	TRBJ1-4	NA
TGCGCCAGCAGCCGGCGGGAGGGTAGGAGCGGTGAGCAGTTCTTC	CASSRREGRSGEQFF	TRBD2	TRBV5-1	TRBJ2-1	few
TGTGCCAGCAGCCCCCCCCGAGGGACACTCTTAACACCCCTCCACTTT	CASSPPRGTLLTPLHF	NA	TRBV7-8	TRBJ1-6	NA
TGTGCCAGCAGCGTAGACCTAGCGATTCGGGAGCTGTTTTTT	CASSVDLAIRELFF	NA	TRBV9	TRBJ2-2	NA